This TCR beta chain appears in the sequencing data of a study of blood T cells in healthy people across ages. Overall study findings and caveats: Higher diversity, along with more naive CD4+ cells, distinguished long-lived donors from aged donors.

Researchers collected 7.5 to 10 milliliters of peripheral blood from every single donor. The CDR3 has 15 residues. J was trimmed by 7 bases and V by 6 bases; bases with no gene match: 8. Germline V lookup: CDR1 SGHTA, CDR2 FQGNSA. Then a second PCR, running roughly 7 to 11 cycles, was carried out with a sample-barcoded 5' primer and a J-beta primer mix. Via MiXCR, TCRdb re-called the 5' RACE reads, giving one row per CDR3 protein. The sample includes hundreds of thousands of distinct CDR3 sequences, roughly three fifths seen only once; the top ten take 30% to 40%. Comment on this clonotype: Its antigen is still unknown.

Source material: blood. This chain links TRBV7-2 with TRBJ2-1, with 11 nucleotides matching TRBD2. The source is a man between 60 and 75 years old in good health. The CDR3 spells CASRRLAGRINEQFF. Written as DNA, the CDR3 is TGTGCCAGCAGAAGACTAGCGGGGAGGATTAATGAGCAGTTCTTC.